The 21 T cell receptor beta chains listed next were all sequenced from one sample in a study of CD8+CD57+ T cells in acquired aplastic anemia. Genomic DNA was employed as the template in profiling TCR beta VDJ and CDR3. TCRdb reprocessed the reads via MiXCR and lists one record per CDR3 protein. This sample carries around 80,000 distinct CDR3 sequences, about three quarters of them seen once, and the ten largest clones take approximately 80%. For sequencing, patients were chosen who had shown expansion of CD8+CD57+ cells by flow cytometry. Input material: sorted CD4+, CD8+, or CD8+CD57+ T cells (not recorded which) from PBMCs. All receptors come from a human donor with aplastic anemia.

V is TRBV11-2 and J is TRBJ2-4; 9 bases are a match to TRBD1. J was trimmed by 1 base and V by 7 bases; bases with no gene match: 5. The CDR3 contains 15 residues. The germline gives CDR1 SGHAT, CDR2 FQNNGV. CDR3 bases: TGTGCCAGCACCGGGACAGGGTGGGCCAAAAACATTCAGTACTTC. Translated, it gives CASTGTGWAKNIQYF. Complete variable domain (other parts from reference TRBV11-2 and TRBJ2-4): EAGVAQSPRYKIIEKRQSVAFWCNPISGHATLYWYQQILGQGPKLLIQFQNNGVVDDSQLPKDRFSAERLKGVDSTLKIQPAKLEDSAVYLCASTGTGWAKNIQYFGAGTRLSVL.

This rearrangement joins TRBV19 to TRBJ2-3; D not certain. Germline V lookup: CDR1 LNHDA, CDR2 SQIVND (reference sequence). V was clipped by 3 bases and J by 0 bases, with 10 bases between them. The CDR3 totals 15 residues. CDR3: CASSMNPVSTDTQYF. The CDR3 coding sequence is TGTGCCAGTAGTATGAACCCGGTTAGCACAGATACGCAGTATTTT.

The CDR3 here is CSAQSGAEAFF. Here the CDR3 DNA reads TGCAGTGCTCAGAGCGGGGCTGAAGCTTTCTTT. The V and J genes are TRBV20-1 and TRBJ1-1; unclear D gene. There are 11 residues in the CDR3. Germline V lookup: CDR1 DFQATT, CDR2 SNEGSKA (reference sequence). V shed 5 bases and J shed 6 bases, with 10 bases lying between them.

This clonotype was counted between two and nine times. One end of the junction does not line up with germline, which may come from a read error. The chain links TRBV7-7 to TRBJ2-3; D might be TRBD2 (5 bases). Germline V CDR1 and CDR2: SSHAT, FNYEAQ (reference sequence). The CDR3 is 14 residues long. The CDR3 protein is CASSESGGTDTQYF. The CDR3 DNA reads TGTGCTAGCAGCGAAAGCGGTGGCACAGATACGCAGTATTTT.

The rearrangement joins TRBV12-3 or TRBV12-4 to TRBJ2-5; 9 positions agree with TRBD1. Trimming removed 5 bases from V and 2 bases from J; junction bases left unmatched: 6. The CDR3 runs 15 residues. The CDR3 sequence is CASSHRDRDQETQYF. The DNA of the CDR3 is TGTGCCAGCAGTCACCGGGACAGGGATCAAGAGACCCAGTACTTC.

The V call is TRBV15, the J call TRBJ1-6; D may be TRBD1 (5 bases). This CDR3 comprises 15 residues. Germline-derived CDR1 and CDR2 are LNHNV and YYDKDF (reference sequence). The germline V and J ends were trimmed by 6 bases and 9 bases, with 18 bases remaining between them. CDR3 residues: CATSKTGAGTSPLHF. The CDR3, as DNA: TGTGCCACCAGTAAGACTGGGGCAGGGACTTCACCCCTCCACTTT. Using reference TRBV15 and TRBJ1-6 for the parts outside the CDR3, the full variable domain is DAMVIQNPRYQVTQFGKPVTLSCSQTLNHNVMYWYQQKSSQAPKLLFHYYDKDFNNEADTPDNFQSRRPNTSFCFLDIRSPGLGDTAMYLCATSKTGAGTSPLHFGNGTRLTVT.

The sample holds a few counts of this clonotype. The chain is built from TRBV24-1 and TRBJ2-2; no reliable D call. V lost 5 bases and J lost 3, with 9 bases in between. The germline V gene has CDR1 KGHDR and CDR2 SFDVKD. The CDR3 is made up of 14 amino acids. CDR3: CATSGHVDTGELFF. For the CDR3, the DNA is TGTGCCACCAGTGGTCACGTCGACACCGGGGAGCTGTTTTTT.

This sequence joins TRBV20-1 and TRBJ1-1; D uncertain. Germline CDR1 is DFQATT and CDR2 is SNEGSKA (reference sequence). V was trimmed by 0 bases and J by 3 bases, leaving 14 bases between them. The length of the CDR3 is 15 residues. The CDR3 region has the DNA TGCAGTGCTAGAGATTTAGGCAGGACCCACACTGAAGCTTTCTTT. Translated, it gives CSARDLGRTHTEAFF.

The rearrangement joins TRBV2 to TRBJ2-3; the D gene could be TRBD1 or TRBD2 (5 bases each). The CDR3 runs 15 residues. Trimming cost V 6 bases and J 3 bases, with 16 bases left between them. CDR1 is SNHLY and CDR2 is FYNNEI in the germline V gene. For the CDR3, the DNA is TGTGCCAGCAGCGCCCTCGGGGCTGAGACAGATACGCAGTATTTT. Amino acids: CASSALGAETDTQYF.

The rearrangement links TRBV19 to TRBJ1-6, with no clear D. V lost 1 base and J 8 bases, leaving 6 bases between the germline ends. CDR1 is LNHDA, CDR2 SQIVND, per germline (reference sequence). This CDR3 is 13 amino acids long. DNA of the CDR3: TGTGCCAGTAGTATAGGTGGGGATTCACCCCTCCACTTT. It codes for CASSIGGDSPLHF.

The V and J genes are TRBV5-1 and TRBJ2-5; D possibly uses TRBD1 or TRBD2 (6 bases each). Deletions cut 3 bases from V and 2 bases from J, with 14 bases between. The CDR3 length is 15 residues. In germline, CDR1 is SGHRS, CDR2 YFSETQ. The CDR3 spells CASSSRWGAQETQYF. In nucleotides, the CDR3 is TGCGCCAGCAGCTCCCGATGGGGGGCACAAGAGACCCAGTACTTC.

The rearrangement uses TRBV5-5 and TRBJ2-1; the D gene is possibly TRBD2 (5 bases). Trimming removed 4 bases at V and 8 bases at J, with 13 bases between. CDR3 length equals 13 residues. Germline V CDR1 and CDR2: SGHKS, YYEKEE (reference sequence). The CDR3 sequence is CASSTTTRYEQFF. The CDR3 DNA reads as TGTGCCAGCAGCACGACTACTAGGTATGAGCAGTTCTTC. The variable domain in full, with the rest retrieved from reference TRBV5-5 and TRBJ2-1, is DAGVTQSPTHLIKTRGQQVTLRCSPISGHKSVSWYQQVLGQGPQFIFQYYEKEERGRGNFPDRFSARQFPNYSSELNVNALLLGDSALYLCASSTTTRYEQFFGPGTRLTVL.

V is TRBV27 and J is TRBJ2-7, with 9 positions matching TRBD1. This CDR3 region has 15 residues. Unmatched junction bases numbered 7, after V lost 2 bases and J lost 5 bases. Germline-derived CDR1 and CDR2 are MNHEY and SMNVEV (reference sequence). The CDR3 region has the DNA TGTGCCAGCAGTTTAAGGAGACAGGGGGTGCACGAGCAGTACTTC. It translates to CASSLRRQGVHEQYF.

The chain is built from TRBV2 and TRBJ2-7, with a possible D match to TRBD1 (6 bases). CDR1 SNHLY and CDR2 FYNNEI come from the germline V gene. This CDR3 is 13 amino acids long. The V end lost 6 bases, the J end lost 4 bases, and 13 bases lay between the germline ends. CDR3 protein: CASRRGFVYEQYF. The CDR3 bases are TGTGCCAGCAGGAGGGGGTTTGTGTACGAGCAGTACTTC. The complete variable domain, with remaining parts taken from reference TRBV2 and TRBJ2-7, reads EPEVTQTPSHQVTQMGQEVILRCVPISNHLYFYWYRQILGQKVEFLVSFYNNEISEKSEIFDDQFSVERPDGSNFTLKIRSTKLEDSAMYFCASRRGFVYEQYFGPGTRLTVT.

Remarks on this clonotype: This likely comes from a read error, as the CDR3 has no conserved phenylalanine or tryptophan at its end. This chain joins TRBV7-8 and TRBJ1-1; 7 bases agree with TRBD1. Germline assignment: CDR1 SGHVS and CDR2 FQNEAQ. This CDR3 spans 14 amino acids. The chain's CDR3 is CASSLETGITEAFL. The CDR3 DNA sequence: TGTGCCAGCAGCTTAGAGACAGGGATTACTGAGGCTTTCCTT.

V is TRBV13 and J is TRBJ1-6, with a possible D match to TRBD1 (6 bases). This CDR3 is 16 amino acids long. Germline V gives CDR1 PRHDT, CDR2 FYEKMQ (reference sequence). Between the trimmed V and J ends, which lost 3 bases and 3 bases, there was a span of 12 bases. This CDR3 is CASSFGTRGYNSPLHF. CDR3 nucleotide sequence: TGTGCCAGCAGCTTCGGGACAAGGGGCTATAATTCACCCCTCCACTTT.

This clonotype was observed a single time. The V gene is TRBV2, the J gene TRBJ1-6, with D tentatively TRBD1 (6 bases). Germline CDR1 and CDR2: SNHLY and FYNNEI. V lost 3 bases to trimming and J lost 7 bases, with 10 bases between them. This CDR3 is 14 amino acids long. This CDR3 reads CASSDRGTNSPLHF. In nucleotides, the CDR3 is TGTGCCAGCAGTGATCGGGGGACAAATTCACCCCTCCACTTT.

This clonotype was recorded a few times. The rearrangement joins TRBV19 to TRBJ2-5; 7 bases agree with TRBD2. This CDR3 contains 14 residues. V trimming: 5 bases; J trimming: 4 bases; junction bases outside the gene matches: 7. Germline V gene data show CDR1 as LNHDA and CDR2 as SQIVND (reference sequence). In nucleotides, the CDR3 is TGTGCCAGTAGTGAGACGGGAGGCCTAGAGACCCAGTACTTC. This sequence encodes CASSETGGLETQYF.

CDR3: CASSFTGSGNQPQHF. In DNA form, the CDR3 reads TGTGCCAGCAGTTTTACGGGCTCGGGGAATCAGCCCCAGCATTTT. The V gene is TRBV2, the J gene TRBJ1-5; D remains ambiguous. With 5 bases removed from V and 4 bases from J, the gap between germline ends came to 15 bases. CDR3 size: 15 residues. Germline CDR1 and CDR2: SNHLY and FYNNEI.

The V call is TRBV7-2, the J call TRBJ1-1; D gene uncertain. V was trimmed by 6 bases and J by 4 bases, leaving 12 bases between them. Germline V gene sequence: CDR1 SGHTA, CDR2 FQGNSA. The CDR3 covers 13 residues. The CDR3 DNA reads TGTGCCAGCAGACGGACGGGAGGCACTGAAGCTTTCTTT. Translating it yields CASRRTGGTEAFF.

This clonotype was recorded only once. The chain is built from TRBV14 and TRBJ2-5, with no clear D. Trimming cost V 3 bases and J 2 bases, with 13 bases left between them. There are 15 residues in the CDR3. Germline values: CDR1 SGHDN, CDR2 FVKESK. The CDR3: CASSQGLVAQETQYF. For the CDR3, the DNA is TGTGCCAGCAGCCAGGGGTTGGTCGCGCAAGAGACCCAGTACTTC.